This T cell receptor beta chain emerged from a study of cytomegalovirus exposure and HLA in healthy donors. The wider study: Assignment to the Caucasian-associated ancestry cluster applied to approximately 80% of the 300 to 500 genotyped donors. Study conclusions and caveats: Within a later analysis, the majority of CMV-associated TCR beta chains appeared HLA-restricted. Apart from CMV serostatus, no immune exposure information was available. After further analysis at a later stage, around 17,000 TCR beta sequences were associated with HLA alleles at 0.05 false discovery rate.

Turning to this clone: Its matching antigen is unknown.

This PCR relied on a set of 60 Vbeta primers and 13 Jbeta primers. Clones were sequenced by immunoSEQ multiplex PCR, and TCRdb holds only the in-frame ones, with some missing. The sample totals approximately 60,000 clones. Sequencing used PBMCs. The origin of this receptor is a man aged 30-40 years in good health and CMV-seropositive.

CDR3 residues: CASSQTRQGTNSPLHF. The CDR3 bases are TGTGCCAGCAGCCAAACCCGACAGGGGACAAATTCACCCCTCCACTTT. The rearrangement links TRBV16 to TRBJ1-6, with 8 bases identical to TRBD1. The CDR3 runs 16 residues. Per the germline V gene, CDR1 is KGHSY and CDR2 is FQNENV. After removal of 2 bases from V and 7 bases from J, the junction contained 7 bases not matched to a gene.